The 11 T cell receptor beta chains below come from one sample, sequenced in a study of radiotherapy plus CTLA-4 blockade in lung cancer. Only in-frame clones appear in the TCRdb table, and some are missing; sequencing was by immunoSEQ multiplex PCR. Among 40,000 to 50,000 clones listed, more than 75% were seen once. Material: peripheral blood, obtained from a patient treated with radiotherapy plus ipilimumab. The origin of the receptors is a human donor with non-small cell lung cancer who had stable disease on radiotherapy plus ipilimumab.

This clone showed up just a few times. This chain connects TRBV29-1 to TRBJ1-5, with D hard to call. Deletions cut 7 bases from V and 2 bases from J, with 9 bases between. CDR3 length: 12 residues. From germline, CDR1 is SQVTM and CDR2 ANQGSEA. The CDR3 loop reads CSAGAGNQPQHF. The DNA for the CDR3 is TGCAGCGCAGGAGCGGGCAATCAGCCCCAGCATTTT.

This clone has a single count. The chain uses TRBV27 and TRBJ1-5; 7 positions match TRBD1. Germline V gene sequence: CDR1 MNHEY, CDR2 SMNVEV (reference sequence). Trimming took 3 bases from V and 7 from J; bases not matched to a gene: 9. CDR3 length: 15 amino acids. The CDR3 DNA reads TGTGCCAGCAGTTTTACAGGGGAAGGTGGCCAGCCCCAGCATTTT. Translated, it gives CASSFTGEGGQPQHF.

The table lists this clone with a count of one. This chain connects TRBV6-6 to TRBJ1-2; 8 bases fit TRBD1. The CDR3 covers 14 residues. The germline gives CDR1 MNHNY, CDR2 SVGAGI (reference sequence). Losses at the gene ends were 2 bases for V and 6 bases for J; bases not matched to a gene: 5. This chain's CDR3 is CASSYAWTGHGYTF. As DNA, the CDR3 is TGTGCCAGCAGTTACGCATGGACAGGGCATGGCTACACCTTC.

This clone was recorded only once. J is TRBJ2-1 and V is TRBV27, with 7 bases identical to TRBD1. The CDR3 contains 14 residues. CDR1 is MNHEY, CDR2 SMNVEV, per germline (reference sequence). The V segment lost 6 bases and the J segment 1 base; nucleotides outside the gene matches: 3. CDR3 DNA sequence: TGTGCCAGCAGGCTACAGGGGTCCTACAATGAGCAGTTCTTC. This codes for CASRLQGSYNEQFF.

This chain joins TRBV25-1 and TRBJ2-7, with TRBD2 identical over 12 bases. Looked up from germline, CDR1 is MGHDK and CDR2 is SYGVNS. The CDR3 length is 14 residues. The V gene end was trimmed by 4 bases and the J gene end by 5 bases; junction bases not matched to a gene: 3. CDR3 loop: CASSVRLAGDEQYF. The CDR3, as DNA: TGTGCCAGCAGTGTCCGACTAGCGGGAGACGAGCAGTACTTC.

This clone was seen more than once but under ten times. Written as DNA, the CDR3 is TGTGCCAGCAGTTTATTAGGCGGGAGGGCCGGAAGCGAGCAGTACTTC. This encodes CASSLLGGRAGSEQYF. The chain recombines TRBV27 with TRBJ2-7; 9 bases align to TRBD2. The length of the CDR3 is 16 residues. The V gene's germline CDR1 is MNHEY and CDR2 SMNVEV (reference sequence). V was clipped by 1 base and J by 6 bases; unmatched bases: 10.

V and J are TRBV27 and TRBJ1-4, with 10 bases lining up with TRBD1. This CDR3 spans 14 amino acids. J lost 8 bases, V lost 5 bases, and 5 bases had no gene match. Per the germline V gene, CDR1 is MNHEY and CDR2 is SMNVEV (reference sequence). DNA for the CDR3: TGTGCCAGCAGTCAGACAGGGGGCTACGAAAAACTGTTTTTT. Translated, it gives CASSQTGGYEKLFF.

The V call is TRBV27, the J call TRBJ2-7, with D tentatively TRBD1 (6 bases). The ends were cut back, 3 bases at V and 4 bases at J, with 13 bases in the middle. The CDR3 sequence is 14 residues long. Germline CDR1 MNHEY, CDR2 SMNVEV (reference sequence). In DNA, the CDR3 is TGTGCCAGCAGTTTGCCGGGCAGGGGATACGAGCAGTACTTC. Protein product: CASSLPGRGYEQYF.

The gene calls are TRBV25-1 and TRBJ2-5; the match to TRBD2 covers 7 bases. This CDR3 is 15 amino acids long. CDR1 is MGHDK, CDR2 SYGVNS, per germline. Trimming took 3 bases from V and 2 from J; bases not matched to a gene: 6. CDR3 sequence reads: CASSDSGLGQETQYF. CDR3 DNA sequence: TGTGCCAGCAGTGACTCAGGACTAGGACAAGAGACCCAGTACTTC.

A note on this clone: Other DNA sequences of this sample code for an identical CDR3. The chain carries TRBV6-4 and TRBJ1-1; 7 bases agree with TRBD1. CDR3 size: 14 residues. J lost 5 bases, V lost 5 bases, and 8 bases had no gene match. CDR1 is MRHNA, CDR2 SNTAGT, per germline. The CDR3 bases are TGTGCCAGCAGTCTAAGGGGGCAGGGAACTGAAGCTTTCTTT. Translated, it gives CASSLRGQGTEAFF.

The V call is TRBV2, the J call TRBJ2-1, with 8 nucleotides matching TRBD1. The CDR3 is 12 amino acids. Germline V CDR1 and CDR2: SNHLY, FYNNEI. Losses at the gene ends were 6 bases for V and 12 bases for J; bases not matched to a gene: 7. CDR3 sequence: CASSTGGWGQFF. CDR3 nucleotides: TGTGCCAGCAGCACAGGGGGTTGGGGGCAGTTCTTC.